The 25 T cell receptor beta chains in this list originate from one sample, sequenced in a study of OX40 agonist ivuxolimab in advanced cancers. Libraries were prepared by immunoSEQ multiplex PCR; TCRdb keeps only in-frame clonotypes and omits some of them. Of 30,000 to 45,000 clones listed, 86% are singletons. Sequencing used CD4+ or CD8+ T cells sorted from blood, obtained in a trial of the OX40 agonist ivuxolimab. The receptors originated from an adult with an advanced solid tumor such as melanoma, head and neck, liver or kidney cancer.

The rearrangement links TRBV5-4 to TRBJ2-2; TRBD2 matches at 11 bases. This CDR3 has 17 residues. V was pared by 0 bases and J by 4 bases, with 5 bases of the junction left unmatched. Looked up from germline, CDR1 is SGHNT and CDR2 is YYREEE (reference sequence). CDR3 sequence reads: CASSLDSGLAGTGELFF. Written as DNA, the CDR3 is TGTGCCAGCAGCTTGGATAGTGGACTAGCGGGCACCGGGGAGCTGTTTTTT.

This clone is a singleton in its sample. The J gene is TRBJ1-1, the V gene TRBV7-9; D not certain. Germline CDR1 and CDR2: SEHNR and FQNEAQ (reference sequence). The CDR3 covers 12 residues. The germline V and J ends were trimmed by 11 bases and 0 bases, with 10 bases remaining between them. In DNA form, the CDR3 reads TGTGCCGGGAGTCCTCTGAACACTGAAGCTTTCTTT. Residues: CAGSPLNTEAFF.

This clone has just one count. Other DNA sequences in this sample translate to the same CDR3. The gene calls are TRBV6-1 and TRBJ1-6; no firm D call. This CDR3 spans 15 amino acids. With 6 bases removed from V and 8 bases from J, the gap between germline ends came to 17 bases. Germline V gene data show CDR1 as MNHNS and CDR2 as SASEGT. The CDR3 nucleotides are TGTGCCAGCAGGCCGGGTCCTGGGCGGGATTCACCCCTCCACTTT. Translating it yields CASRPGPGRDSPLHF.

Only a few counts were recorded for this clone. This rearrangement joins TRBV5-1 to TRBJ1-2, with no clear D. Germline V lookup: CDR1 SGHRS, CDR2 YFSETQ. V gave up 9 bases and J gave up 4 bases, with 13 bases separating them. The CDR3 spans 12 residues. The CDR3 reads CATGGLGYGYTF. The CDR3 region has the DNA TGCGCCACCGGTGGACTCGGCTATGGCTACACCTTC.

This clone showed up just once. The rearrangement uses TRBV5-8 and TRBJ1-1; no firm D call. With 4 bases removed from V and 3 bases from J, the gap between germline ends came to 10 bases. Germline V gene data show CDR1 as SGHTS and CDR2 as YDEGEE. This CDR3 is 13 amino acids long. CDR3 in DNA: TGTGCCAGCAGCACCCGACGCGACACTGAAGCTTTCTTT. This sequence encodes CASSTRRDTEAFF.

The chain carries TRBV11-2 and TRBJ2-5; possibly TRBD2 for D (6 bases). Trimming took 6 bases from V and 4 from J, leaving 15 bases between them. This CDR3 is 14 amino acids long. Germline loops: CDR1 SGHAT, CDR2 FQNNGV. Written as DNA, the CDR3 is TGTGCCAGCAGTCAAGGAGGGTCGATAGAGACCCAGTACTTC. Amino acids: CASSQGGSIETQYF.

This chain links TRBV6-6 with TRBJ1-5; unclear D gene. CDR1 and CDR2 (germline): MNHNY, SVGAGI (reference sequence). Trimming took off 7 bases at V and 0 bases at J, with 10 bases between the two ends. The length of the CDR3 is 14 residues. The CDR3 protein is CASNPRDSNQPQHF. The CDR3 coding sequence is TGTGCCAGCAACCCCCGGGATAGCAATCAGCCCCAGCATTTT.

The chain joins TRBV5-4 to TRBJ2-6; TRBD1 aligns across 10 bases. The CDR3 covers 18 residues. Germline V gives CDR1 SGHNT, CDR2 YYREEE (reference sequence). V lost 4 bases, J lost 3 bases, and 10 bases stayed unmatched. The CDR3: CASSMRTGGSGGANVLTF. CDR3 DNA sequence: TGTGCCAGCAGCATGAGGACAGGGGGTTCGGGTGGGGCCAACGTCCTGACTTTC.

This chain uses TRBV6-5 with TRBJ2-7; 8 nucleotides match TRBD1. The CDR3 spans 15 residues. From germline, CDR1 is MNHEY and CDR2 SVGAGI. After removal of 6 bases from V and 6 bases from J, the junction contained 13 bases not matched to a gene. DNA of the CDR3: TGTGCCAGCAGACCACAGGGGGTGCCCTTCGCCGAGCAGTACTTC. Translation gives CASRPQGVPFAEQYF.

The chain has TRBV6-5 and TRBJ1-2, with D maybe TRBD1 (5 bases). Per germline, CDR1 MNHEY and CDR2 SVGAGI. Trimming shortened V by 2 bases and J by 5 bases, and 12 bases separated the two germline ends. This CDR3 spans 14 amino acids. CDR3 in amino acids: CASSYAQGGYGYTF. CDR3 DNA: TGTGCCAGCAGTTACGCCCAGGGTGGGTATGGCTACACCTTC.

The CDR3: CASTLTGNSYEQYF. DNA for the CDR3: TGCGCCAGCACTTTGACGGGAAATTCCTACGAGCAGTACTTC. The V call is TRBV5-1, the J call TRBJ2-7; possible D gene TRBD2, 5 bases. CDR1 is SGHRS and CDR2 is YFSETQ in the germline V gene. Trimming shortened V by 6 bases and J by 1 base, and 14 bases separated the two germline ends. The CDR3 covers 14 residues.

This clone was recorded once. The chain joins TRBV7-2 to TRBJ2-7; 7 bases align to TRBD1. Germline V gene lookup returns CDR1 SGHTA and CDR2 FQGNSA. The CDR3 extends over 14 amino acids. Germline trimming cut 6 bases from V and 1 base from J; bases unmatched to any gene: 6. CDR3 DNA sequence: TGTGCCAGCAGTTCCGGGACAGAGTCCTACGAGCAGTACTTC. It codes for CASSSGTESYEQYF.

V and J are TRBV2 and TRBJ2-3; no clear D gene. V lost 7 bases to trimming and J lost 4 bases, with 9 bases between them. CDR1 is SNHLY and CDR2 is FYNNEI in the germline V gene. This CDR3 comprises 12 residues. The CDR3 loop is CASIRRSDTQYF. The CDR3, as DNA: TGTGCCAGCATAAGAAGATCAGATACGCAGTATTTT.

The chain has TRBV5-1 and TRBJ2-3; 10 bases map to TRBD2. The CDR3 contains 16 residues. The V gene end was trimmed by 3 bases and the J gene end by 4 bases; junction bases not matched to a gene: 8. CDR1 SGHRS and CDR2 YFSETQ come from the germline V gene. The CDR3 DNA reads TGCGCCAGCAGCTATCTCCAAACTAGCGGGGCAGATACGCAGTATTTT. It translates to CASSYLQTSGADTQYF.

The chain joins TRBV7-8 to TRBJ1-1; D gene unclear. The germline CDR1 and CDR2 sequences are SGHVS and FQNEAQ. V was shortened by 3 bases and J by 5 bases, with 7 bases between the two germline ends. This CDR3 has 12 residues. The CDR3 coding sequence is TGTGCCAGCAGCTTGGATGATACTGAAGCTTTCTTT. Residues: CASSLDDTEAFF.

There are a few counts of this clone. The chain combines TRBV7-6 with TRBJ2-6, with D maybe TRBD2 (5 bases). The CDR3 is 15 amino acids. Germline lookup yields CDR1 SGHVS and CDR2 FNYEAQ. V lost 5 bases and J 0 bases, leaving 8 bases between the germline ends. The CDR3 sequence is CASSPRDSGANVLTF. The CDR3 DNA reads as TGTGCCAGCAGCCCCCGGGACTCTGGGGCCAACGTCCTGACTTTC.

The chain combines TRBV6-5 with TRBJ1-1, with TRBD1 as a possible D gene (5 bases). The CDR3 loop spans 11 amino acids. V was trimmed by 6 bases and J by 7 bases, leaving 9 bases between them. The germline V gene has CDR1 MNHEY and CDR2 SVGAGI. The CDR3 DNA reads TGTGCCAGCAGGGCAGGGTATGAAGCTTTCTTT. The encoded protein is CASRAGYEAFF.

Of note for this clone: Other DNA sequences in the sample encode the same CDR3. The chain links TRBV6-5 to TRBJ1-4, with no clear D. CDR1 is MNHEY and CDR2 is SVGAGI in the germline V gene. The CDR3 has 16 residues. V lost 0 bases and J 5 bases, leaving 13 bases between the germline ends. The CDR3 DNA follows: TGTGCCAGCAGTTACTCGTCTGGGTCAGTAAATGAAAAACTGTTTTTT. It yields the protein CASSYSSGSVNEKLFF.

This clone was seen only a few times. The CDR3 loop is CASLEGTHSPLHF. The DNA of the CDR3 is TGTGCCAGCTTGGAGGGGACCCATTCACCCCTCCACTTT. J is TRBJ1-6 and V is TRBV6-1; a possible D gene is TRBD1 (5 bases). The CDR3 has 13 amino acids. Germline lookup yields CDR1 MNHNS and CDR2 SASEGT. V was pared by 8 bases and J by 8 bases, with 13 bases between.

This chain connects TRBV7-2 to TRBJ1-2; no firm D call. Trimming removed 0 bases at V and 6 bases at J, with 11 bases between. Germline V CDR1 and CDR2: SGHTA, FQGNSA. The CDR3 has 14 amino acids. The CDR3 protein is CASSLAPPDDGYTF. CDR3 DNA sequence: TGTGCCAGCAGCTTAGCGCCCCCGGACGATGGCTACACCTTC. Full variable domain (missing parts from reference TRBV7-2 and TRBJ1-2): GAGVSQSPSNKVTEKGKDVELRCDPISGHTALYWYRQSLGQGLEFLIYFQGNSAPDKSGLPSDRFSAERTGGSVSTLTIQRTQQEDSAVYLCASSLAPPDDGYTFGSGTRLTVV.

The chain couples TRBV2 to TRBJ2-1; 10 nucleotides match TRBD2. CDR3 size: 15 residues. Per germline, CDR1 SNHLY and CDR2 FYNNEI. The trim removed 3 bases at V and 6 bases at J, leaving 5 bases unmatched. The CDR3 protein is CASSDGSGGANEQFF. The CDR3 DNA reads TGTGCCAGCAGTGACGGCAGCGGGGGGGCCAATGAGCAGTTCTTC.

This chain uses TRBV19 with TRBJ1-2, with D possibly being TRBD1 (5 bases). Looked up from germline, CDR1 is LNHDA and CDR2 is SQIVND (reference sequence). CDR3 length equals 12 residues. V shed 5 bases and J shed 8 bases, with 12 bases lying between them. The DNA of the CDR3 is TGTGCCAGTAGTCCGACAGAGACAGGCTACACCTTC. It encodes CASSPTETGYTF.

This CDR3 reads CASSQGQGRESPLHF. The CDR3 DNA reads as TGCGCCAGCAGCCAAGGACAGGGGAGGGAATCACCCCTCCACTTT. The V call is TRBV4-1, the J call TRBJ1-6, with 8 nucleotides matching TRBD1. CDR3 length: 15 amino acids. Germline V CDR1 and CDR2: MGHRA, YSYEKL. V was clipped by 1 base and J by 10 bases; unmatched bases: 6.

The CDR3 DNA reads TGTGCTAGTGGGTCAATAGGGGGTTTCACCGGGGAGCTGTTTTTT. Translated, it gives CASGSIGGFTGELFF. V gene TRBV12-5 combines with J gene TRBJ2-2; weak D call: TRBD1 (6 bases). Germline V lookup: CDR1 LGHNT, CDR2 FRNRAP. The CDR3 runs 15 residues. V was shortened by 6 bases and J by 4 bases, with 15 bases between the two germline ends.

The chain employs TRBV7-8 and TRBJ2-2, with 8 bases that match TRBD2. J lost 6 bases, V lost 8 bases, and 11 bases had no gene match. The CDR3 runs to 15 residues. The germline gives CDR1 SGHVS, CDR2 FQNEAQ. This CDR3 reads CASLTEGLAPGELFF. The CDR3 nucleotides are TGTGCCAGCCTAACAGAAGGACTAGCACCCGGGGAGCTGTTTTTT.